This record looks at one TCR beta chain sequence and its context. Assay used: immunoSEQ multiplex PCR; TCRdb lists only in-frame clones, some missing. Of about 61,000 clones listed, roughly 86% were seen once; the top ten hold about 21%. This sample was taken from a study of blood T cell repertoires in COVID-19. Study background: T cells, B-cell-depleted T cells, or PBMCs provided the cDNA or gDNA that served as material.

V was pared by 1 base and J by 5 bases, with 22 bases between. Germline assignment: CDR1 SGHKS and CDR2 YYEKEE (reference sequence). The CDR3 runs 17 residues. The clonotype comes from a woman in her forties or fifties with active or convalescent COVID-19. This chain joins TRBV5-5 and TRBJ2-7, with unresolved D. Sequences were obtained from peripheral blood. The CDR3, as DNA: TGTGCCAGCAGCTTGCAAGCCCGTACCCTCAGACTCGACGAGCAGTACTTC. Its translation is CASSLQARTLRLDEQYF.